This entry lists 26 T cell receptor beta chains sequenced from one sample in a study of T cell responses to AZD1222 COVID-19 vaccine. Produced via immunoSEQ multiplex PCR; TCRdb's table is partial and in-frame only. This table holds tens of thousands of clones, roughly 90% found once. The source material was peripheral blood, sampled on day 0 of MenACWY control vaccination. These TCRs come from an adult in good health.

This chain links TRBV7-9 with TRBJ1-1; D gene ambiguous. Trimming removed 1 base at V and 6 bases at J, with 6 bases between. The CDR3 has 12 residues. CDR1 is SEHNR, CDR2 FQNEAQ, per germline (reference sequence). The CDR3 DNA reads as TGTGCCAGCAGCTTAGATTATGCTGAAGCTTTCTTT. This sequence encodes CASSLDYAEAFF.

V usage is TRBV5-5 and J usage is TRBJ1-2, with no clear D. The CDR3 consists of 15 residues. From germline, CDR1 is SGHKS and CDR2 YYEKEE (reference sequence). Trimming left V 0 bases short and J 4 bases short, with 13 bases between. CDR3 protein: CASSLAPGLTYGYTF. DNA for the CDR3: TGTGCCAGCAGCTTGGCGCCTGGGCTTACCTATGGCTACACCTTC.

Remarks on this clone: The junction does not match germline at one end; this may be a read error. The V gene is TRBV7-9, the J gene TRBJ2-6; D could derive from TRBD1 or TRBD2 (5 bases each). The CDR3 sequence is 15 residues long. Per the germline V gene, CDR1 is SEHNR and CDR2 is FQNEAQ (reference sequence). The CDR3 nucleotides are TGTGCCGGCAGCTTAGAGGGGACTGGGGCCAACGTCCTGACTTTC. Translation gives CAGSLEGTGANVLTF. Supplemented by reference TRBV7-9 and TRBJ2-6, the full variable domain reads DTGVSQNPRHKITKRGQNVTFRCDPISEHNRLYWYRQTLGQGPEFLTYFQNEAQLEKSRLLSDRFSAERPKGSFSTLEIQRTEQGDSAMYLCAGSLEGTGANVLTFGAGSRLTVL.

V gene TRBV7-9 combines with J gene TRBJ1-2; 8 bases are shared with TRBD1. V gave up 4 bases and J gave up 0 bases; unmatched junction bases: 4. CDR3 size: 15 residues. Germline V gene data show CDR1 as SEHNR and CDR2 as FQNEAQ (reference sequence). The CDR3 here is CASSSRDRSNYGYTF. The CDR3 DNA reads TGTGCCAGCAGCTCCCGGGACAGGTCTAACTATGGCTACACCTTC.

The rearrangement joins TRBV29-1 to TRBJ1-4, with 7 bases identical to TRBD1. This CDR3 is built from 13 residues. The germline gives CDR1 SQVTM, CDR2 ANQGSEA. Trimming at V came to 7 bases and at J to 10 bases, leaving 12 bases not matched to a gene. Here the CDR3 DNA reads TGCAGCGCGGAGGGGGCTGTAGGAGGAAAACTGTTTTTT. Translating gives CSAEGAVGGKLFF.

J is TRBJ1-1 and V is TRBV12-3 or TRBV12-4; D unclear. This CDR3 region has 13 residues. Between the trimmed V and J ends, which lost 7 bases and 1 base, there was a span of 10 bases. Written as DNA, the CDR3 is TGTGCCAGCAAGGTGGAGTCGAACACTGAAGCTTTCTTT. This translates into CASKVESNTEAFF.

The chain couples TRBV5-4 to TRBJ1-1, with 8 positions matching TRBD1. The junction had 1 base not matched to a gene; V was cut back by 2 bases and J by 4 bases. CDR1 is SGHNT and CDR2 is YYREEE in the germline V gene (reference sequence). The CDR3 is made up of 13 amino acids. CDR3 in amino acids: CASSLQGGTEAFF. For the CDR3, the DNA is TGTGCCAGCAGCTTACAGGGGGGCACTGAAGCTTTCTTT.

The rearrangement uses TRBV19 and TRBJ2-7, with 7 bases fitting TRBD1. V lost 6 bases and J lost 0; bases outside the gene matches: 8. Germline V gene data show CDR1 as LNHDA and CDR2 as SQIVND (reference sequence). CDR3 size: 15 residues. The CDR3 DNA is TGTGCCAGTAGCCTCGGACAGGAAGGCTCCTACGAGCAGTACTTC. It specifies CASSLGQEGSYEQYF. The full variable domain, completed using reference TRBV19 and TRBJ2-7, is DGGITQSPKYLFRKEGQNVTLSCEQNLNHDAMYWYRQDPGQGLRLIYYSQIVNDFQKGDIAEGYSVSREKKESFPLTVTSAQKNPTAFYLCASSLGQEGSYEQYFGPGTRLTVT.

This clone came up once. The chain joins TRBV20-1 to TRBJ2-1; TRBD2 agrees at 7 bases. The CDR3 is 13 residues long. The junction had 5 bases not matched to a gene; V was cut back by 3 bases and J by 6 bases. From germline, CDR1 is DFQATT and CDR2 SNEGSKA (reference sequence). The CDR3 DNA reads TGCAGTGCTAGTCAGCGGGGACCCAATGAGCAGTTCTTC. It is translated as CSASQRGPNEQFF.

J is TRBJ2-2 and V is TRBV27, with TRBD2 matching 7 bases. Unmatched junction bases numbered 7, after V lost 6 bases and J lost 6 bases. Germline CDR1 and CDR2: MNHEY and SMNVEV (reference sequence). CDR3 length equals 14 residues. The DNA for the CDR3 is TGTGCCAGCAGACCGAGTCGGGAGGCCGGGGAGCTGTTTTTT. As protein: CASRPSREAGELFF.

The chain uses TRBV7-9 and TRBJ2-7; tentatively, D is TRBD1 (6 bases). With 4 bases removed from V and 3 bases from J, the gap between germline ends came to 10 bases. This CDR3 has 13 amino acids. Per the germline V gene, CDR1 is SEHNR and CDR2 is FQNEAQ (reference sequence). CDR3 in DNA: TGTGCCAGCAGCTCCGGGACAAGCTACGAGCAGTACTTC. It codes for CASSSGTSYEQYF. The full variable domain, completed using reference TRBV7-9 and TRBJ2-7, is DTGVSQNPRHKITKRGQNVTFRCDPISEHNRLYWYRQTLGQGPEFLTYFQNEAQLEKSRLLSDRFSAERPKGSFSTLEIQRTEQGDSAMYLCASSSGTSYEQYFGPGTRLTVT.

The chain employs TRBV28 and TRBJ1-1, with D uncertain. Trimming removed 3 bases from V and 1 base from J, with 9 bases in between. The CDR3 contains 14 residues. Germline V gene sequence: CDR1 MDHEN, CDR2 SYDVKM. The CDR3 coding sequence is TGTGCCAGCAGTTTTGGGCTTCAGAACACTGAAGCTTTCTTT. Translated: CASSFGLQNTEAFF.

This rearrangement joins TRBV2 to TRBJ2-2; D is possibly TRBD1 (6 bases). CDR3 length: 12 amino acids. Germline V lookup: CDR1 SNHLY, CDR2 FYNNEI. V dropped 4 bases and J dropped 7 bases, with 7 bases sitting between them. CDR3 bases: TGTGCCAGCAGTGGGGACAACGGGGAGCTGTTTTTT. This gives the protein CASSGDNGELFF.

CDR3 loop: CATQKGTGNTEAFF. CDR3 in DNA: TGTGCCACCCAAAAGGGTACAGGGAACACTGAAGCTTTCTTT. J is TRBJ1-1 and V is TRBV24-1; D possibly corresponds to TRBD1 (5 bases). V gave up 9 bases and J gave up 1 base, with 14 bases separating them. This CDR3 contains 14 residues. The germline gives CDR1 KGHDR, CDR2 SFDVKD.

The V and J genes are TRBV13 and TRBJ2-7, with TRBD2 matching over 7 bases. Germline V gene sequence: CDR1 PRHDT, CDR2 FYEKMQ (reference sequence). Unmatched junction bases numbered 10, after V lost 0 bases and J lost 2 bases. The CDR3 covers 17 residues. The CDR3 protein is CASSLGRPSGFPYEQYF. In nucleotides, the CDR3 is TGTGCCAGCAGCTTAGGGAGGCCTAGCGGTTTTCCCTACGAGCAGTACTTC.

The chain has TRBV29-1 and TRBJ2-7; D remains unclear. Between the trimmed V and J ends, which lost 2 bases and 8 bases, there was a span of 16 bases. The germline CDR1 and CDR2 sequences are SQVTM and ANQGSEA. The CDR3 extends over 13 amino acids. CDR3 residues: CSVESSYESQQYF. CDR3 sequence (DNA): TGCAGCGTTGAAAGTTCCTACGAGAGTCAGCAGTACTTC.

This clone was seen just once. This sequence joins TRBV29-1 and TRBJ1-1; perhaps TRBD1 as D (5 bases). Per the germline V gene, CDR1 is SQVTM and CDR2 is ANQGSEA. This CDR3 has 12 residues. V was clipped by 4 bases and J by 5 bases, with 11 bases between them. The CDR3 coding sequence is TGCAGCGTTGGGCGGGAGGGGACTGAAGCTTTCTTT. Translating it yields CSVGREGTEAFF.

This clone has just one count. CDR3 sequence: CASSPPGGGGEQYF. DNA of the CDR3: TGTGCCAGCAGCCCTCCTGGGGGTGGTGGCGAGCAGTACTTC. The chain has TRBV7-2 and TRBJ2-7; D could derive from TRBD1 or TRBD2 (5 bases each). V was pared by 5 bases and J by 6 bases, with 17 bases between. CDR3 length: 14 residues. CDR1 and CDR2 (germline): SGHTA, FQGNSA.

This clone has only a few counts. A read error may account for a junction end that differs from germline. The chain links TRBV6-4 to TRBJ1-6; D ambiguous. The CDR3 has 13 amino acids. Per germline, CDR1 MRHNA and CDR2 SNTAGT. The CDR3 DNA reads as TGTGCCAGCAGTTACTCGGTGGCTACACCCCTCCACTTT. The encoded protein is CASSYSVATPLHF.

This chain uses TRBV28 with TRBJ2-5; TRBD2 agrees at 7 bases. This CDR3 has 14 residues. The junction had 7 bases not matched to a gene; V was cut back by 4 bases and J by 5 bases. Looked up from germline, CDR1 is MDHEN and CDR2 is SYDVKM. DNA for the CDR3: TGTGCCAGCAGTTCCTCCGGGAGGCGTGAGACCCAGTACTTC. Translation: CASSSSGRRETQYF.

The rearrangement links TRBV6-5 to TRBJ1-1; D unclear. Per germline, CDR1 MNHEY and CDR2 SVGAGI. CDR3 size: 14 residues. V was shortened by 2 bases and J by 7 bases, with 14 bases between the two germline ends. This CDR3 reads CASSYRFREDEAFF. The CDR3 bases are TGTGCCAGCAGTTACCGCTTTCGGGAAGATGAAGCTTTCTTT.

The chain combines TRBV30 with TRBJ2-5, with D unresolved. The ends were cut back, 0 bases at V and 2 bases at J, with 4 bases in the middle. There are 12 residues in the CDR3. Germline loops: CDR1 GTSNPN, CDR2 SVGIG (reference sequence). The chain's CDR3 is CAWSVGQETQYF. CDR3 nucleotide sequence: TGTGCCTGGAGTGTCGGACAAGAGACCCAGTACTTC.

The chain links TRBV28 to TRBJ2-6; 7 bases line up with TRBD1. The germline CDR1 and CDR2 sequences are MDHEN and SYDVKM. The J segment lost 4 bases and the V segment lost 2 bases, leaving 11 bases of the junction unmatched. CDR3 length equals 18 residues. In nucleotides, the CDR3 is TGTGCCAGCAGTTTAATGGGCCAGGGGGAAGTGGGGGCCAACGTCCTGACTTTC. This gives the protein CASSLMGQGEVGANVLTF.

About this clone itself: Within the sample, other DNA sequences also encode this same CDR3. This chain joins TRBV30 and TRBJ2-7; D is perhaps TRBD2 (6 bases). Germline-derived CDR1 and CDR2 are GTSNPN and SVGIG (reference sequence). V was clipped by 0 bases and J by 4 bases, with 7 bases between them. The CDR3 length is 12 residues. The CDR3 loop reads CAWSVGRYEQYF. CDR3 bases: TGTGCCTGGAGTGTGGGGAGGTACGAGCAGTACTTC.

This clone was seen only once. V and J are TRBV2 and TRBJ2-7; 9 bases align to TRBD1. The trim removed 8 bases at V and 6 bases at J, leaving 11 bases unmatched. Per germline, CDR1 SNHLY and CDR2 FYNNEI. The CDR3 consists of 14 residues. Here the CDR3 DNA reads TGTGCCAGCGGGGAGGACAGGGGATCGGTCGAGCAGTACTTC. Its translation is CASGEDRGSVEQYF. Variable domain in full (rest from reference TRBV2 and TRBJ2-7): EPEVTQTPSHQVTQMGQEVILRCVPISNHLYFYWYRQILGQKVEFLVSFYNNEISEKSEIFDDQFSVERPDGSNFTLKIRSTKLEDSAMYFCASGEDRGSVEQYFGPGTRLTVT.

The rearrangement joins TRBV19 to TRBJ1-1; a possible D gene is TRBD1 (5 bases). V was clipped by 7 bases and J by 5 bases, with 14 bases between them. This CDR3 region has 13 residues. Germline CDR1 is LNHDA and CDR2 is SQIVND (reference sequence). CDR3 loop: CASIGGRRTEAFF. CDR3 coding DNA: TGTGCCAGTATTGGGGGGAGGAGAACTGAAGCTTTCTTT. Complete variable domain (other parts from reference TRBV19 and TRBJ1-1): DGGITQSPKYLFRKEGQNVTLSCEQNLNHDAMYWYRQDPGQGLRLIYYSQIVNDFQKGDIAEGYSVSREKKESFPLTVTSAQKNPTAFYLCASIGGRRTEAFFGQGTRLTVV.